This section outlines one T cell receptor beta chain sequence together with its context. The CDR3 has 15 amino acids. V lost 1 base, J lost 6 bases, and 12 bases lay in between. Germline CDR1 is SEHNR and CDR2 is FQNEAQ (reference sequence). The sample belongs to a study of cytomegalovirus exposure and HLA in healthy donors. A multiplex PCR was run with 60 Vbeta primers and 13 Jbeta primers. Generated by immunoSEQ multiplex PCR, the TCRdb table keeps only in-frame clones and is missing some. The repertoire includes roughly 98,000 clones, roughly 77% of them detected once, and about 1.5% sits in the top ten.

The clonotype comes from a man in his forties in good health and CMV-seronegative. Sample: PBMCs. The chain links TRBV7-9 to TRBJ1-4; possibly TRBD1 for D (6 bases). As DNA, the CDR3 is TGTGCCAGCAGCTTAGGCAGGGGTGAGGATGAAAAACTGTTTTTT. Residues: CASSLGRGEDEKLFF.